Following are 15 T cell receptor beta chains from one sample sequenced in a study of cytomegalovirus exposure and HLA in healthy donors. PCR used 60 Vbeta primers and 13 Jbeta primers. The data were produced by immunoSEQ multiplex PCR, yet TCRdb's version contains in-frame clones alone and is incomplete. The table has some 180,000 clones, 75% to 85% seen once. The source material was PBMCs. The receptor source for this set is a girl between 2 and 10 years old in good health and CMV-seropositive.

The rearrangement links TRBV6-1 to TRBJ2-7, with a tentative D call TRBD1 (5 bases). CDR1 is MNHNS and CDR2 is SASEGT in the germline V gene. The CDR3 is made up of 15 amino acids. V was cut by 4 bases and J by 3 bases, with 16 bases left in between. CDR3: CASSADNSPFYEQYF. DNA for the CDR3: TGTGCCAGCAGTGCGGACAACTCTCCCTTCTACGAGCAGTACTTC.

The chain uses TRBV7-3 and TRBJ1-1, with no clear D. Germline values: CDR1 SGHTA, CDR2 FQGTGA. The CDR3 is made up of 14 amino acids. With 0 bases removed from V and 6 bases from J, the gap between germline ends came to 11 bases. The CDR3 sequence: CASSLTRANAEAFF. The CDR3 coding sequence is TGTGCCAGCAGCTTAACGCGCGCTAACGCTGAAGCTTTCTTT.

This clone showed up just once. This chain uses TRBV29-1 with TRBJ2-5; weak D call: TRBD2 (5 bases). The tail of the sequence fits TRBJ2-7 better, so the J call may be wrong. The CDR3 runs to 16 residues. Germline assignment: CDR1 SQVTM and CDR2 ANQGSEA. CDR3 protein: CSVAGRGDKGGYEQYF. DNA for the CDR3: TGCAGCGTTGCCGGTCGGGGTGATAAGGGCGGCTACGAGCAGTACTTC.

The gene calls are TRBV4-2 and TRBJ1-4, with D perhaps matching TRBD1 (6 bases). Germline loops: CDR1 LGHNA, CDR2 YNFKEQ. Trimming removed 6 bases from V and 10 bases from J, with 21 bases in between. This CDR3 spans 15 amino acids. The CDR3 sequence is CASRQLGGQSRKLFF. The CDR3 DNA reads TGTGCCAGCAGACAACTTGGAGGACAGTCCAGAAAACTGTTTTTT.

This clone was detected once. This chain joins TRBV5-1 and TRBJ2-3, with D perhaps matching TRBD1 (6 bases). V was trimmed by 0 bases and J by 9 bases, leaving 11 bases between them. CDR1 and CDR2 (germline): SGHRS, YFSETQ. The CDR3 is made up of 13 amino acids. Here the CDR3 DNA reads TGCGCCAGCAGCTTGGCTGGACAGTCCACGCAGTATTTT. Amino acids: CASSLAGQSTQYF.

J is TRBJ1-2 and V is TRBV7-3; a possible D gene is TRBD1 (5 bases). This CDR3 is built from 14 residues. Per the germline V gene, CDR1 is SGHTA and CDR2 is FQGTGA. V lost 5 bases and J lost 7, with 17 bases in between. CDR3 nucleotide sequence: TGTGCCAGCAGCCCCCTCCAGGGAACGAGTGGCTACACCTTC. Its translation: CASSPLQGTSGYTF.

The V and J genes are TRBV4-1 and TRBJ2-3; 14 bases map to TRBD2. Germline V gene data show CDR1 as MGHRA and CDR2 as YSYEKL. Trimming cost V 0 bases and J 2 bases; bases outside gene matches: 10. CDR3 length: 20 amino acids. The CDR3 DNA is TGCGCCAGCAGCCAAGAACAAGGGACTAGCGGGAGCCCCTCCACAGATACGCAGTATTTT. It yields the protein CASSQEQGTSGSPSTDTQYF.

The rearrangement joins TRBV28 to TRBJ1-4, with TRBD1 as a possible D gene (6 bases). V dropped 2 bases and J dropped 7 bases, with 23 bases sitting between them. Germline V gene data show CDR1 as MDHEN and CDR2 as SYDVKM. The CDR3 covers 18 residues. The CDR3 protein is CASSLNSPWAGAGEKLFF. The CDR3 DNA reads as TGTGCCAGCAGTTTAAATAGCCCCTGGGCGGGGGCTGGTGAAAAACTGTTTTTT.

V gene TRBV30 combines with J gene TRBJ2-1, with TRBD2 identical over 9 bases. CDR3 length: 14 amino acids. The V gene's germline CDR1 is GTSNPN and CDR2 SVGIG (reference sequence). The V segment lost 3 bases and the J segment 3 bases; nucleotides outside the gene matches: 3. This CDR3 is CAWRQRGVYNEQFF. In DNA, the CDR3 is TGTGCCTGGAGGCAGCGGGGGGTCTACAATGAGCAGTTCTTC.

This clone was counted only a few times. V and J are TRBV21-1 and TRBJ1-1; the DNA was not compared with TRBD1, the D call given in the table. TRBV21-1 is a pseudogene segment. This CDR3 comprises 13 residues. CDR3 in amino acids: CASSTRSGEGAFF. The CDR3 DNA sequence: TGTGCCAGCAGCACCCGGTCAGGGGAAGGAGCTTTCTTT.

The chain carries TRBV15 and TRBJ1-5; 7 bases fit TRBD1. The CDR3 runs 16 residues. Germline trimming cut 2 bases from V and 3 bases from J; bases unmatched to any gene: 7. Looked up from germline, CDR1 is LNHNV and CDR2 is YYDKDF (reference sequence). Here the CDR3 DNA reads TGTGCCACCAGCAGACGAACAGGGGCACTCAATCAGCCCCAGCATTTT. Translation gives CATSRRTGALNQPQHF.

CDR3 residues: CASSLVAAVEAFF. The CDR3 DNA reads as TGTGCCAGCAGCTTAGTGGCGGCCGTTGAAGCTTTCTTT. V gene TRBV7-9 combines with J gene TRBJ1-1; D uncertain. Trimming pared 1 base from V and 7 bases from J, leaving 10 bases between. CDR1 and CDR2 (germline): SEHNR, FQNEAQ (reference sequence). This CDR3 is built from 13 residues.

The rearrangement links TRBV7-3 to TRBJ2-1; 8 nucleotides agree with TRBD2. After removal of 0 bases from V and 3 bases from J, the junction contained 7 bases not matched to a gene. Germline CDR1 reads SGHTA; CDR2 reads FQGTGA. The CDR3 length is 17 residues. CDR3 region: CASSLTAAAGGYNEQFF. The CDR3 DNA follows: TGTGCCAGCAGCTTAACGGCCGCTGCGGGAGGCTACAATGAGCAGTTCTTC. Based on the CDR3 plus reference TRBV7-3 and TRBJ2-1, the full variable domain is GAGVSQTPSNKVTEKGKYVELRCDPISGHTALYWYRQSLGQGPEFLIYFQGTGAADDSGLPNDRFFAVRPEGSVSTLKIQRTERGDSAVYLCASSLTAAAGGYNEQFFGPGTRLTVL.

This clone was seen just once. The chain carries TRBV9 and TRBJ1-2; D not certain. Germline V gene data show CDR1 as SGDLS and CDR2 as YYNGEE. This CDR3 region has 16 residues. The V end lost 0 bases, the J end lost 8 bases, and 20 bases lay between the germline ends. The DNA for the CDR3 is TGTGCCAGCAGCGTAGCTCCTTTTTTACGCGCGGGGGGCTACACCTTC. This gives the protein CASSVAPFLRAGGYTF.

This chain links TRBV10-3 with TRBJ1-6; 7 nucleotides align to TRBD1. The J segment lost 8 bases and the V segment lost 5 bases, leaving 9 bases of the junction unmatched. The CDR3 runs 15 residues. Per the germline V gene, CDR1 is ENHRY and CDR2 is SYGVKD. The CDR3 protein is CAISTRTGSYSPLHF. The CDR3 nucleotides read TGTGCCATCAGTACTCGGACAGGCTCCTATTCACCCCTCCACTTT.